Each of the 7 T cell receptor beta chains below was sequenced from the same sample in a study of Ad26.COV2.S vaccination and SARS-CoV-2 variants. Treatment in this sample: approximately 18 received Ad26.COV2.S at low or high dose, single or two shots; several received placebo; per-sample allocation not given. Sample collection was performed on day 63 after the first vaccine or placebo injection. Method: immunoSEQ multiplex PCR; TCRdb's copy keeps in-frame clones and lacks some. This sample has about 350,000 clones, with roughly 90% found just once. Sequencing was performed on peripheral blood, taken in a trial of Ad26.COV2.S vaccine versus placebo. The receptors originated from a person aged 18-60 years who received the Ad26.COV2.S COVID-19 vaccine or a placebo.

V gene TRBV29-1 combines with J gene TRBJ2-3; D perhaps matches TRBD2 (7 bases). The germline gives CDR1 SQVTM, CDR2 ANQGSEA. The ends were cut back, 6 bases at V and 3 bases at J, with 19 bases in the middle. This CDR3 has 15 residues. CDR3 loop: CSVPLLGGQTDTQYF. CDR3 DNA sequence: TGCAGCGTACCGCTCTTGGGGGGGCAGACAGATACGCAGTATTTT.

The chain joins TRBV3-1 (or the pseudogene TRBV3-2) to TRBJ1-6, with a tentative D call TRBD1 (6 bases). Germline values: CDR1 LGHDT, CDR2 YNNKEL (reference sequence). V was trimmed by 2 bases and J by 9 bases, leaving 14 bases between them. The CDR3 has 15 amino acids. Here the CDR3 DNA reads TGTGCCAGCAGCCAACCAACAGGGCTAGGTTCACCCCTCCACTTT. Translation gives CASSQPTGLGSPLHF.

V gene TRBV12-3 or TRBV12-4 combines with J gene TRBJ2-7; a weak D match, TRBD2 (7 bases). There are 13 residues in the CDR3. V was clipped by 6 bases and J by 6 bases, with 15 bases between them. The CDR3 nucleotides read TGTGCCAGCAGACCAGAGGGGGGGGGCGAGCAGTACTTC. The encoded protein is CASRPEGGGEQYF.

V gene TRBV11-3 combines with J gene TRBJ1-1; TRBD1 matches 10 bases. Germline V gene lookup returns CDR1 SGHNT and CDR2 YENEEA. This CDR3 has 16 amino acids. With 3 bases clipped from V and 4 bases from J, the junction kept 8 bases outside the gene matches. The CDR3 sequence: CASSLISGTGATEAFF. DNA for the CDR3: TGTGCCAGCAGCTTGATATCCGGGACAGGGGCCACTGAAGCTTTCTTT.

V and J are TRBV5-1 and TRBJ2-3, with no clear D. The V and J ends lost 1 base and 2 bases respectively, with 8 bases between them. CDR1 is SGHRS, CDR2 YFSETQ, per germline. This CDR3 spans 14 amino acids. The CDR3 coding sequence is TGCGCCAGCAGCTTGCGCCCCAACACAGATACGCAGTATTTT. Protein sequence: CASSLRPNTDTQYF.

This chain joins TRBV5-1 and TRBJ1-2, with D unresolved. The CDR3 loop spans 14 amino acids. Germline lookup yields CDR1 SGHRS and CDR2 YFSETQ. V was trimmed by 1 base and J by 0 bases, leaving 7 bases between them. CDR3 sequence: CASSLSEPNYGYTF. In DNA, the CDR3 is TGCGCCAGCAGCTTGTCAGAACCTAACTATGGCTACACCTTC. Full variable domain (remainder filled in from reference TRBV5-1 and TRBJ1-2): KAGVTQTPRYLIKTRGQQVTLSCSPISGHRSVSWYQQTPGQGLQFLFEYFSETQRNKGNFPGRFSGRQFSNSRSEMNVSTLELGDSALYLCASSLSEPNYGYTFGSGTRLTVV.

The chain recombines TRBV7-8 with TRBJ1-5; no definite D call. From germline, CDR1 is SGHVS and CDR2 FQNEAQ. V was clipped by 5 bases and J by 0 bases, with 11 bases between them. This CDR3 is built from 15 residues. CDR3: CASSEAPYSNQPQHF. The CDR3 coding sequence is TGTGCCAGCAGCGAAGCCCCATATAGCAATCAGCCCCAGCATTTT.